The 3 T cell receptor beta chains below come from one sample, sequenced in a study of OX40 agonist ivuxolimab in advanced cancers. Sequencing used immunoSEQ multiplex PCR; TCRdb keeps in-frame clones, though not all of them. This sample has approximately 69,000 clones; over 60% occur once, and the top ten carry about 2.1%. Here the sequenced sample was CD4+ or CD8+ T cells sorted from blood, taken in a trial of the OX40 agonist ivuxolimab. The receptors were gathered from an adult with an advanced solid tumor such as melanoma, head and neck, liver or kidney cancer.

CDR3 residues: CASSSLAGANNEQFF. In nucleotides, the CDR3 is TGTGCCAGCAGTTCACTAGCGGGAGCCAATAATGAGCAGTTCTTC. V gene TRBV28 combines with J gene TRBJ2-1, with 11 bases fitting TRBD2. CDR1 MDHEN and CDR2 SYDVKM come from the germline V gene. This CDR3 has 15 amino acids. J gave up 7 bases and V 4 bases, and 6 bases lay outside the gene matches.

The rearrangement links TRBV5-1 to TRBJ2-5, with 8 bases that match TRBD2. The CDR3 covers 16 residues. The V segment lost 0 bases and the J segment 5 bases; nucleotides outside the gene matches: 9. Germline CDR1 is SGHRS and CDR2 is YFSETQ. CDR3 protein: CASSLAGTGGGETQYF. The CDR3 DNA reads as TGCGCCAGCAGCTTGGCTGGGACGGGGGGGGGCGAGACCCAGTACTTC.

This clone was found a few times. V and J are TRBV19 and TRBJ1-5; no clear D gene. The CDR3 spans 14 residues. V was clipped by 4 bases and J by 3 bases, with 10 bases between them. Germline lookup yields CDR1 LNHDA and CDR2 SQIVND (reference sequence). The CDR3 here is CASSTRTDNQPQHF. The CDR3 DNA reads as TGTGCCAGTAGTACCCGGACGGACAATCAGCCCCAGCATTTT.